These T cell receptor beta chains were read from a single sample in a study of shared clonotypes between healthy human individuals. Here immunoSEQ multiplex PCR was the method, and the copy in TCRdb shows in-frame clones only, minus some. Of approximately 940,000 clones detected, approximately 80% appear once; the ten largest clones hold roughly 1.5%. The specimen sequenced was memory CD4+ T cells sorted from blood. The receptors shown here come from a man younger than 30 in good health. Both conserved end residues are part of each CDR3. The D gene is left open where the match is weak. Clone size is shown for a subset of rows, as once, few, many or a class of expanded clone.

clone size | D gene | CDR3 length | J gene | V gene | CDR3 DNA | CDR3 protein
many | - | 16 | TRBJ1-5 | TRBV30 | TGTGCCTGGAGTGTATTCGGGGTGAGGGGCAATCAGCCCCAGCATTTT | CAWSVFGVRGNQPQHF
- | TRBD1 | 21 | TRBJ1-4 | TRBV5-3 | TGTGCCAGAAGCTTAGAACCGGGACAGGGGGATCGATTTGCAACTAATGAAAAACTGTTTTTT | CARSLEPGQGDRFATNEKLFF
- | - | 17 | TRBJ2-2 | TRBV13 | TGTGCCAGCAGCTTAGAAGGGTTTTCAGGGCGAACCGGGGAGCTGTTTTTT | CASSLEGFSGRTGELFF
- | TRBD2 | 18 | TRBJ2-2 | TRBV18 | TGTGCCAGCTCACCGCAAGGCGGGGGTTACGTGTCTGGCGGGGAGCTGTTTTTT | CASSPQGGGYVSGGELFF
- | TRBD2 | 15 | TRBJ2-3 | TRBV19 | TGTGCCAGTAATAAGCGGGAGGTCGGCACAGATACGCAGTATTTT | CASNKREVGTDTQYF
many | - | 21 | TRBJ2-7 | TRBV15 | TGTGCCACCAGCAGAGATTCGTTGGCGGGGTATCTCCGCGGTGGTCACTACGAGCAGTACTTC | CATSRDSLAGYLRGGHYEQYF
- | TRBD1 | 16 | TRBJ1-6 | TRBV7-3 | TGTGCCAGCAGCTTAAGGGGAGGACAGGGGAATTCACCCCTCCACTTT | CASSLRGGQGNSPLHF
few | - | 14 | TRBJ2-7 | TRBV10-3 | TGTGCCATCAGTTCCGGGACGGGGGTGATAGAGCAGTACTTC | CAISSGTGVIEQYF
once | TRBD2 | 19 | TRBJ2-4 | TRBV9 | TGTGCCAGCAGCGCGGGACTAGCGGGAGGTGTGGGGGCCAAAAACATTCAGTACTTC | CASSAGLAGGVGAKNIQYF
- | - | 14 | TRBJ1-1 | TRBV18 | TGTGCCAGCTCACCACGGCGTACCAACACTGAAGCTTTCTTT | CASSPRRTNTEAFF
- | - | 14 | TRBJ2-1 | TRBV25-1 | TGTGCCAGCAGTGAGAGCGGCTCGGGCAATGAGCAGTTCTTC | CASSESGSGNEQFF
- | - | 13 | TRBJ1-2 | TRBV19 | TGTGCCAGTAGTCCGGGTTTTAACTATGGCTACACCTTC | CASSPGFNYGYTF
once | - | 13 | TRBJ1-5 | TRBV5-6 | TGTGCCAGCAGCTTGGCTTTCGATCAGCCCCAGCATTTT | CASSLAFDQPQHF
- | TRBD1 | 15 | TRBJ1-2 | TRBV2 | TGTGCCAGCAGTGGTACCAAAGGGACAGCCTATGGCTACACCTTC | CASSGTKGTAYGYTF
- | - | 15 | TRBJ2-2 | TRBV29-1 | TGCAGCGTTGTTTTCGGGGCGGTCCGCACCGGGGAGCTGTTTTTT | CSVVFGAVRTGELFF
- | - | 13 | TRBJ2-5 | TRBV7-2 | TGTGCCAGCAGCCCCAACTGGGGAGAGACCCAGTACTTC | CASSPNWGETQYF
- | - | 11 | TRBJ2-4 | TRBV20-1 | TGCAGTGGGACGGTCGGAAACATTCAGTACTTC | CSGTVGNIQYF
- | - | 13 | TRBJ2-3 | TRBV11-2 | TGTGCCAGCAGCTTAGATGTTCAGAGTGCGCAGTATTTT | CASSLDVQSAQYF
- | TRBD1 | 16 | TRBJ1-2 | TRBV27 | TGTGCCAGCAGGCGGACAGGGGCGCTGGGCAACTATGGCTACACCTTC | CASRRTGALGNYGYTF
- | - | 14 | TRBJ1-1 | TRBV7-9 | TGTGCCAGCAGTCGCGGGGGGACCTACACTGAAGCTTTCTTT | CASSRGGTYTEAFF
- | - | 14 | TRBJ2-1 | TRBV18 | TGTGCCAGCTTAGATAGCGGAACCTACAATGAGCAGTTCTTC | CASLDSGTYNEQFF
- | - | 13 | TRBJ2-3 | TRBV18 | TGTGCCAGCTCACCCACATCTCCAGATACGCAGTATTTT | CASSPTSPDTQYF
- | TRBD1 | 14 | TRBJ2-7 | TRBV5-1 | TGCGCCAGCCAGGGACAGGGGCTATCCTACGAGCAGTACTTC | CASQGQGLSYEQYF
few | - | 14 | TRBJ1-3 | TRBV6-1 | TGTGCCATCGGGGTCGGCTCCTCTGGAAACACCATATATTTT | CAIGVGSSGNTIYF
- | TRBD1 | 16 | TRBJ2-1 | TRBV5-1 | TGCGCCAGCAGCACAACAGGGGAATCGTGGAACAATGAGCAGTTCTTC | CASSTTGESWNNEQFF
- | - | 15 | TRBJ1-1 | TRBV7-9 | TGTGCCAGCAGCTTAGTATTCGAGAGGGACACTGAAGCTTTCTTT | CASSLVFERDTEAFF
- | TRBD1 | 16 | TRBJ2-1 | TRBV18 | TGTGCCAGCTCACCACCGAAGGACAGGGGAAACAATGAGCAGTTCTTC | CASSPPKDRGNNEQFF
- | - | 15 | TRBJ2-7 | TRBV21-1 | TGTGCCAGCAGCGCGCCCAGGACAGGCGCCTACGAGCAGTACTTC | CASSAPRTGAYEQYF
once | TRBD1 | 14 | TRBJ2-2 | TRBV18 | TGTACCAGCTCTTCAGGGGGCATGAACGGGGAGCTGTTTTTT | CTSSSGGMNGELFF
- | TRBD2 | 16 | TRBJ2-7 | TRBV7-2 | TGTGCCAGCAGCCACGCGGGGACTAGCTCTTCCTACGAGCAGTACTTC | CASSHAGTSSSYEQYF
- | - | 9 | TRBJ1-2 | TRBV30 | TGTATGTCGGAAGATGGCTACACCTTC | CMSEDGYTF
- | - | 15 | TRBJ1-1 | TRBV19 | TGTGCCAGTAGTATGCCTGCTTTGAAGAACACTGAAGCTTTCTTT | CASSMPALKNTEAFF
few | - | 14 | TRBJ1-1 | TRBV6-5 | TGTGCCAGCAGTCGATCCAGGCTGGGGACTGAAGCTTTCTTT | CASSRSRLGTEAFF
- | TRBD1 | 14 | TRBJ2-7 | TRBV18 | TGTGCCAGCTCACCACAAGGACAGGGCCACGAGCAGTACTTC | CASSPQGQGHEQYF
- | - | 15 | TRBJ2-5 | TRBV9 | TGTGCCAGCAGCGCCCAGTTAGGGACCCAAGAGACCCAGTACTTC | CASSAQLGTQETQYF
once | TRBD2 | 12 | TRBJ2-5 | TRBV30 | TGTGCCTTAACCACGGGAGGAGAGACCCAGTACTTC | CALTTGGETQYF
- | - | 13 | TRBJ1-1 | TRBV11-2 | TGTGCCAGCAGCTTAGATCGGCACACTGAAGCTTTCTTT | CASSLDRHTEAFF
- | TRBD1 | 13 | TRBJ1-5 | TRBV19 | TGTGCCAGCAGGGGGTCTGGTTCTCAGCCCCAGCATTTT | CASRGSGSQPQHF
- | TRBD1 | 13 | TRBJ2-1 | TRBV6-5 | TGTGCCAGCAGTTACCGGACAGGGGGTGAGCAGTTCTTC | CASSYRTGGEQFF
- | TRBD2 | 13 | TRBJ2-3 | TRBV11-2 | TGTGCCAGCAGCTTAGATCCAGCGGGAAGGGAATATTTT | CASSLDPAGREYF
- | TRBD1 | 14 | TRBJ2-5 | TRBV18 | TGTGCCAGCTCATCCCGGACAGGGCTAGAGACCCAGTACTTC | CASSSRTGLETQYF
- | TRBD1 | 14 | TRBJ1-6 | TRBV7-6 | TGTGCCAGCAGCTCAAGACAGGGTGCATCACCCCTCCACTTT | CASSSRQGASPLHF
- | TRBD1 | 14 | TRBJ1-2 | TRBV28 | TGTGCCAGCAGCATGGACAGGGATCTTTATGGCTACACCTTC | CASSMDRDLYGYTF
once | TRBD2 | 16 | TRBJ2-2 | TRBV5-1 | TGCGCCAGCAGCTTGGTAGCGGGAGATGGAACCGGGGAGCTGTTTTTT | CASSLVAGDGTGELFF
- | TRBD1 | 15 | TRBJ2-7 | TRBV27 | TGTGCCAGCAGACTTACGTTGGACAGGGGCTACGAGCAGTACTTC | CASRLTLDRGYEQYF
- | - | 13 | TRBJ2-7 | TRBV30 | TGTGCCTGGAATCTAAGGGAGAGTTACGAGCAGTACTTC | CAWNLRESYEQYF
- | - | 12 | TRBJ1-5 | TRBV28 | TGTGCCAGCAGTCTAATTAATCAGCCCCAGCATTTT | CASSLINQPQHF